The text below deals with one T cell receptor beta chain. The data stem from a study of tumour-infiltrating T cells in Burkitt lymphoma. CDR3 length: 13 residues. Germline trimming cut 4 bases from V and 9 bases from J; bases unmatched to any gene: 3. In germline, CDR1 is SGHVS, CDR2 FQNEAQ. The assay was immunoSEQ multiplex PCR, and TCRdb's table has in-frame clones only and misses some. The data hold some 13,000 clones, with roughly 87% observed a single time. The source material was tumor tissue. The chain uses TRBV7-8 and TRBJ2-1; 10 bases are a match to TRBD2. The sequence was obtained from a human donor with diffuse large B-cell lymphoma. The CDR3 nucleotides read TGTGCCAGCAGCTATGGACTAGCGGTTGAGCAGTTCTTC. Translated, it gives CASSYGLAVEQFF.